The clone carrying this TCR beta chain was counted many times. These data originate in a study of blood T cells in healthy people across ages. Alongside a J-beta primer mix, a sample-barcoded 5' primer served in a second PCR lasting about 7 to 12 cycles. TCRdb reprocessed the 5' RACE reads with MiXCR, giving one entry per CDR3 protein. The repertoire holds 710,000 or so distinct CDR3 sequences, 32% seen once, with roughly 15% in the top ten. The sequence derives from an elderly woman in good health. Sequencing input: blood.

CDR3 DNA: TGTGCCAGCAGTTTACAGCATACGGGTGGCTACACCTTC. It encodes CASSLQHTGGYTF. The chain uses TRBV12-3 or TRBV12-4 and TRBJ1-2; no reliable D call. CDR3 length: 13 residues. Trimming took off 2 bases at V and 7 bases at J, with 11 bases between the two ends.